This is a list of T cell receptor beta chains from one sample in a study of blood T cell repertoires in COVID-19. Produced via immunoSEQ multiplex PCR; TCRdb's table is partial and in-frame only. Seen here are some 300,000 clones, approximately 88% observed once, and the top ten hold 6.9%. The specimen sequenced was peripheral blood. These TCRs come from a woman in her twenties or thirties who had recovered from COVID-19. Both conserved end residues are part of each CDR3. The order of the fields is D gene, V gene, J gene, CDR3 length, clone size, CDR3 protein, CDR3 DNA. D genes are given only for firm matches. The size field is filled for only some rows; it gives once, few, many or a size class.

d_call: TRBD1
v_call: TRBV5-1
j_call: TRBJ1-2
cdr3_length: 18
clone_size: .
cdr3_aa: CARKVTWSGTGVDYGYTF
cdr3_nt: TGCGCCAGAAAAGTTACCTGGAGCGGGACAGGGGTCGACTATGGCTACACCTTC

d_call: .
v_call: TRBV3-1/TRBV3-2
j_call: TRBJ1-1
cdr3_length: 12
clone_size: .
cdr3_aa: CASLGAGTEAFF
cdr3_nt: TGTGCCAGCTTAGGGGCAGGGACTGAAGCTTTCTTT

d_call: .
v_call: TRBV3-1/TRBV3-2
j_call: TRBJ2-3
cdr3_length: 14
clone_size: .
cdr3_aa: CASSPFGGTDTQYF
cdr3_nt: TGTGCCAGCAGCCCATTCGGGGGCACAGATACGCAGTATTTT

d_call: .
v_call: TRBV4-1
j_call: TRBJ1-6
cdr3_length: 19
clone_size: .
cdr3_aa: CASSDRVREGTPYNSPLHF
cdr3_nt: TGCGCCAGCAGCGACCGGGTTCGGGAGGGTACTCCCTATAATTCACCCCTCCACTTT

d_call: .
v_call: TRBV5-1
j_call: TRBJ2-5
cdr3_length: 15
clone_size: .
cdr3_aa: CASSLTDNRPETQYF
cdr3_nt: TGCGCCAGCAGCTTGACAGATAACCGACCAGAGACCCAGTACTTC

d_call: .
v_call: TRBV19
j_call: TRBJ2-3
cdr3_length: 17
clone_size: .
cdr3_aa: CASSIDPQGQSTDTQYF
cdr3_nt: TGTGCCAGTAGTATAGATCCCCAGGGGCAGAGCACAGATACGCAGTATTTT

d_call: .
v_call: TRBV6-5
j_call: TRBJ2-5
cdr3_length: 13
clone_size: .
cdr3_aa: CAVLRGLRETQYF
cdr3_nt: TGTGCCGTCCTTAGGGGTTTAAGGGAGACCCAGTACTTC

d_call: .
v_call: TRBV7-8
j_call: TRBJ1-5
cdr3_length: 15
clone_size: medium-sized
cdr3_aa: CASSALQGPNQPQHF
cdr3_nt: TGTGCCAGCAGCGCGTTACAGGGCCCGAATCAGCCCCAGCATTTT

d_call: .
v_call: TRBV2
j_call: TRBJ1-5
cdr3_length: 15
clone_size: once
cdr3_aa: CASSASATGNQPQHF
cdr3_nt: TGTGCCAGCAGCGCAAGTGCAACGGGGAATCAGCCCCAGCATTTT

d_call: .
v_call: TRBV10-3
j_call: TRBJ1-5
cdr3_length: 17
clone_size: .
cdr3_aa: CAISEVDRSYSNQPQHF
cdr3_nt: TGTGCCATCAGTGAAGTAGACAGGAGCTATAGCAATCAGCCCCAGCATTTT

d_call: .
v_call: TRBV2
j_call: TRBJ1-1
cdr3_length: 13
clone_size: .
cdr3_aa: CASSVGVNTEAFF
cdr3_nt: TGTGCCAGCAGTGTAGGGGTGAACACTGAAGCTTTCTTT